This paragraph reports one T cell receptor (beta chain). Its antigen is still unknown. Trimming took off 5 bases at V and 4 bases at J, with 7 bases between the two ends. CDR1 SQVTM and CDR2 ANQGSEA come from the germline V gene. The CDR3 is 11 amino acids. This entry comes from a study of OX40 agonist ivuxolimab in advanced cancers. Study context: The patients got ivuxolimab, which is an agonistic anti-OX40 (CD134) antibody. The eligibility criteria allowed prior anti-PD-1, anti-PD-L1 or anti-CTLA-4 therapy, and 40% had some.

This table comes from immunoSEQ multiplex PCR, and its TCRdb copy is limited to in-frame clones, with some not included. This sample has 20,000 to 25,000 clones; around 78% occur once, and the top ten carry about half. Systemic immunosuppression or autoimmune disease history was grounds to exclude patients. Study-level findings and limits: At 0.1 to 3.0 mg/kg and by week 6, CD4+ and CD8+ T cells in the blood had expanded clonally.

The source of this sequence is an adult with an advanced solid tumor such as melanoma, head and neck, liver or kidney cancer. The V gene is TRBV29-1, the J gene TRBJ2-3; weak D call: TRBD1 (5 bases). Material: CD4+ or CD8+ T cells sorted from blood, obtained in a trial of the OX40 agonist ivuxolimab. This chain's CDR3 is CSVQGPDTQYF. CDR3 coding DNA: TGCAGCGTTCAGGGCCCAGATACGCAGTATTTT.